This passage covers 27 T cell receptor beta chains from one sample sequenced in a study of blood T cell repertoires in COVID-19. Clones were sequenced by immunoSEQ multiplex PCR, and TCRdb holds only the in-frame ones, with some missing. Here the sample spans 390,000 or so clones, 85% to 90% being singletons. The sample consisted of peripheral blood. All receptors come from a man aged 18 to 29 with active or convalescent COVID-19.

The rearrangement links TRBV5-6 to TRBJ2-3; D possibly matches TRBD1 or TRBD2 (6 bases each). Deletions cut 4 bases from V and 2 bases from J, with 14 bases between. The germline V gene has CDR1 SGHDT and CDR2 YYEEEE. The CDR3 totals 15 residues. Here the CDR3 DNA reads TGTGCCAGCAGCCTGGAGGGGGAAATCACAGATACGCAGTATTTT. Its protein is CASSLEGEITDTQYF.

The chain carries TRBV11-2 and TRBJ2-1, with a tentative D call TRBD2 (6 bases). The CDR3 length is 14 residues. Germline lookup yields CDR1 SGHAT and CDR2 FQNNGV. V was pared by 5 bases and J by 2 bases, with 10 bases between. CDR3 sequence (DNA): TGTGCCAGCAGCCTTCCGGGGGCCTACAATGAGCAGTTCTTC. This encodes CASSLPGAYNEQFF.

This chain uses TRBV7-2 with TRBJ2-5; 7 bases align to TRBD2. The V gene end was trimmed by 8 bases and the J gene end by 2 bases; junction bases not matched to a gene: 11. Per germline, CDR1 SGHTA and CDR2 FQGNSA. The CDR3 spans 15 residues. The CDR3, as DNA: TGTGCCAGCCGACGGGCTAGCGGCCTACAAGAGACCCAGTACTTC. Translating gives CASRRASGLQETQYF.

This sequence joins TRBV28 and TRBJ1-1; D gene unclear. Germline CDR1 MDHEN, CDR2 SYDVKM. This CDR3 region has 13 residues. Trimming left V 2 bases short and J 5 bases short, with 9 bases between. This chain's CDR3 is CASSLVQATEAFF. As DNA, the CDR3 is TGTGCCAGCAGTTTAGTCCAAGCGACTGAAGCTTTCTTT.

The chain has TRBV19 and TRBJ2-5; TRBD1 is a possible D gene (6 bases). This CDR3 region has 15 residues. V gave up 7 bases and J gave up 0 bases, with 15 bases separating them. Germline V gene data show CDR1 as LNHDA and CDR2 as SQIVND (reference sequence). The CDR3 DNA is TGTGCCAGTAAAATCCGACAGGCCAACCAAGAGACCCAGTACTTC. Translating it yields CASKIRQANQETQYF. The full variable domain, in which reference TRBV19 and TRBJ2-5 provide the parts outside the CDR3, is DGGITQSPKYLFRKEGQNVTLSCEQNLNHDAMYWYRQDPGQGLRLIYYSQIVNDFQKGDIAEGYSVSREKKESFPLTVTSAQKNPTAFYLCASKIRQANQETQYFGPGTRLLVL.

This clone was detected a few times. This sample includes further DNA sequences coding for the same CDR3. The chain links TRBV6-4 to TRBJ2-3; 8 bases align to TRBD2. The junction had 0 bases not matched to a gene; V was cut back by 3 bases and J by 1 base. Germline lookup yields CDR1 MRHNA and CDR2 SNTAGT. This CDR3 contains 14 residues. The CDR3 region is CASSELAGTDTQYF. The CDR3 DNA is TGTGCCAGCAGTGAACTAGCGGGCACAGATACGCAGTATTTT.

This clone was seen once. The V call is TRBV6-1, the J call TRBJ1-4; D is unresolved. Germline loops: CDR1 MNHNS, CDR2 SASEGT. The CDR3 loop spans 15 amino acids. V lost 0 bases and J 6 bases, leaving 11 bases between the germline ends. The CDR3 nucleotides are TGTGCCAGCAGTGAAGCGAGGGCCGGGGATGAAAAACTGTTTTTT. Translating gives CASSEARAGDEKLFF.

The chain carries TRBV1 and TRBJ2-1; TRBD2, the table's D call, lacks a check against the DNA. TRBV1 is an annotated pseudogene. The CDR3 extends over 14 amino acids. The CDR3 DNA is TGCACCAGCAGCCTAGCAGCGGGTTACAATGAGCAGTTCTTC. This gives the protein CTSSLAAGYNEQFF.

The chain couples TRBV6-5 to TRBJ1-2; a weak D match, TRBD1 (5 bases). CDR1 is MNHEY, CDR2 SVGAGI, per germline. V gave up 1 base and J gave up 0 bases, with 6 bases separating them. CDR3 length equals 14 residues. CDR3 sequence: CASSYFRANYGYTF. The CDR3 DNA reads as TGTGCCAGCAGTTACTTCAGGGCTAACTATGGCTACACCTTC.

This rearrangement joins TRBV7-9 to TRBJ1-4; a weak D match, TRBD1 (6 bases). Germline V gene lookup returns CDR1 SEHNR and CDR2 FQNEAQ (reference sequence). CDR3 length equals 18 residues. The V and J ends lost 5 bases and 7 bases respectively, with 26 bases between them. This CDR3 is CASSRGYLRGGEIEKLFF. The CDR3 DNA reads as TGTGCCAGCAGCCGTGGGTATCTCAGGGGCGGTGAGATTGAAAAACTGTTTTTT.

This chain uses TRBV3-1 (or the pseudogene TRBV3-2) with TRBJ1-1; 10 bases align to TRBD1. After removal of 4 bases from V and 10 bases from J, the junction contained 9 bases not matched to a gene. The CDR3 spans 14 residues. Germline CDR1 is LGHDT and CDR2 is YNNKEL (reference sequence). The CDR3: CASSPPGQGLVAFF. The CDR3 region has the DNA TGTGCCAGCAGCCCACCGGGACAGGGGCTCGTAGCTTTCTTT.

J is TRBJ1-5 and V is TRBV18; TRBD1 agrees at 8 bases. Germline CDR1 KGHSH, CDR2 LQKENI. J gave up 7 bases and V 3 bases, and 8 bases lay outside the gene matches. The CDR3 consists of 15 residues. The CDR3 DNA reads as TGTGCCAGCTCACCGGGACAGGCGGGAAGCCAGCCCCAGCATTTT. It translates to CASSPGQAGSQPQHF.

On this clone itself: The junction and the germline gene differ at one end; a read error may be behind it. CDR3 residues: CASSQRVFEAGANVLTF. Written as DNA, the CDR3 is TGCGCCAGCAGCCAACGGGTATTCGAAGCTGGGGCCAACGTGCTGACTTTC. The V gene is TRBV4-3, the J gene TRBJ2-6, with D possibly TRBD1 on 5 matching bases. Looked up from germline, CDR1 is LGHNA and CDR2 is YSLEER. The CDR3 runs 17 residues.

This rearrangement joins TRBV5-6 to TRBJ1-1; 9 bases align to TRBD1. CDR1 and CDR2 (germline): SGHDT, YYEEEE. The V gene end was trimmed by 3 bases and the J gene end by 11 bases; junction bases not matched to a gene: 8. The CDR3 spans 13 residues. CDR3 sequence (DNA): TGTGCCAGCAGCTCGACAGGGGGAGTGGAGGCTTTCTTT. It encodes CASSSTGGVEAFF.

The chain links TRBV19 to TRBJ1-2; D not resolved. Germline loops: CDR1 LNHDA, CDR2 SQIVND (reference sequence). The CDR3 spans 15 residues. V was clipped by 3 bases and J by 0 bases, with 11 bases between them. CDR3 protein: CASSISWRANYGYTF. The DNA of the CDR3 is TGTGCCAGTAGTATCTCTTGGAGAGCTAACTATGGCTACACCTTC.

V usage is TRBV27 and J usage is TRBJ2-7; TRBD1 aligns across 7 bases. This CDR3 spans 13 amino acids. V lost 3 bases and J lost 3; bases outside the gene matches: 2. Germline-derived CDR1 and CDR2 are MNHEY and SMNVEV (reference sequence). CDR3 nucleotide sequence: TGTGCCAGCAGTTTGACAGGGAACTACGAGCAGTACTTC. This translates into CASSLTGNYEQYF.

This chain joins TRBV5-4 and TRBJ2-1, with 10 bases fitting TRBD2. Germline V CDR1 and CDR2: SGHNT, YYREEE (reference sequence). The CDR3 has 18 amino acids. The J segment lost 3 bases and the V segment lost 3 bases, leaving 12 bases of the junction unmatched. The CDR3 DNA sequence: TGTGCCAGCAGCTCGCTAGCGGGAGAAACTTTGAGCTACAATGAGCAGTTCTTC. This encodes CASSSLAGETLSYNEQFF. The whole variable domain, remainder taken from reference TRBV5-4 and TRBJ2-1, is ETGVTQSPTHLIKTRGQQVTLRCSSQSGHNTVSWYQQALGQGPQFIFQYYREEENGRGNFPPRFSGLQFPNYSSELNVNALELDDSALYLCASSSLAGETLSYNEQFFGPGTRLTVL.

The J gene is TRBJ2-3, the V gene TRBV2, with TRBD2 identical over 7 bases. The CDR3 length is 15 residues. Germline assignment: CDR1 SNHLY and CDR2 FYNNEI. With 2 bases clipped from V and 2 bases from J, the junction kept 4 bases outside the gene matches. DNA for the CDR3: TGTGCCAGCAGTGAACGCGGGGGTTCCACAGATACGCAGTATTTT. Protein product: CASSERGGSTDTQYF.

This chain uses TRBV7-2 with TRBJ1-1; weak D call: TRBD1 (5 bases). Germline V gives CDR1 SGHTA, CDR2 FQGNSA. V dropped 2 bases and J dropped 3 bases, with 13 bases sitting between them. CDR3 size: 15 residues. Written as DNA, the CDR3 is TGTGCCAGCAGCTTACAGGGAACAGTGTACACTGAAGCTTTCTTT. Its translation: CASSLQGTVYTEAFF.

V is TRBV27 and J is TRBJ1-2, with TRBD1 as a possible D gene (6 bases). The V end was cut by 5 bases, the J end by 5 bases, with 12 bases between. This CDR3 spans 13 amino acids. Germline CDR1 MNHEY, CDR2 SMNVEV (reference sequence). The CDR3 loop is CASSADSIYGYTF. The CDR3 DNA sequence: TGTGCCAGCAGTGCGGACAGCATTTATGGCTACACCTTC.

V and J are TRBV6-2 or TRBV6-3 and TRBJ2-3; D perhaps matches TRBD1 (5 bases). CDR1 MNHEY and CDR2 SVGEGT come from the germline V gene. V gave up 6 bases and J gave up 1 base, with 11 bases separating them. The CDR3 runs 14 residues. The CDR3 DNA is TGTGCCAGCAGCAGGACATTGGGCACAGATACGCAGTATTTT. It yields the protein CASSRTLGTDTQYF.

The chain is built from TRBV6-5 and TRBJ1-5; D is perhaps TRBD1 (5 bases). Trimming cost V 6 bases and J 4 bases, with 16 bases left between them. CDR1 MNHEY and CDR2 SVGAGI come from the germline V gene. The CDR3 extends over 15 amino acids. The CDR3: CASRDRDDRNQPQHF. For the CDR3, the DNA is TGTGCCAGCAGAGACAGAGACGACCGGAATCAGCCCCAGCATTTT.

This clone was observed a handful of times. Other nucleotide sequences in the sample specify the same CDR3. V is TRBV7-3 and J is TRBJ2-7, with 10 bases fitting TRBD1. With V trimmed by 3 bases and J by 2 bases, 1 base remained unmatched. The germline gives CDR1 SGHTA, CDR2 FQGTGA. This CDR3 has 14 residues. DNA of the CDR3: TGTGCCAGCAGCTTGGGACAGGGGACCTACGAGCAGTACTTC. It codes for CASSLGQGTYEQYF.

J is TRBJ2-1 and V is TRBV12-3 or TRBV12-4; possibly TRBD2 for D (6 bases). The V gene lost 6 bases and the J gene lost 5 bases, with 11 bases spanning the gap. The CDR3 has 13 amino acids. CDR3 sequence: CASSSPGDNEQFF. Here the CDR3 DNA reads TGTGCCAGCAGCTCGCCGGGGGACAATGAGCAGTTCTTC.

The CDR3 bases are TGTGCCAGCAGCGCGCAGGGGGACAATCAGCCCCAGCATTTT. It translates to CASSAQGDNQPQHF. The chain recombines TRBV9 with TRBJ1-5; 7 bases line up with TRBD1. Trimming cost V 3 bases and J 3 bases; bases outside gene matches: 3. The CDR3 has 14 amino acids. Germline V CDR1 and CDR2: SGDLS, YYNGEE.

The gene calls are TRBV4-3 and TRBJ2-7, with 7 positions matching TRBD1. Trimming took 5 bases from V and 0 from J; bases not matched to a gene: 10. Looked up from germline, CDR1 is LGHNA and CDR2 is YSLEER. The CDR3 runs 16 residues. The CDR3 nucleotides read TGCGCCAGCAGCGACCACAGGGGATTGGGCTCCTACGAGCAGTACTTC. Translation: CASSDHRGLGSYEQYF.

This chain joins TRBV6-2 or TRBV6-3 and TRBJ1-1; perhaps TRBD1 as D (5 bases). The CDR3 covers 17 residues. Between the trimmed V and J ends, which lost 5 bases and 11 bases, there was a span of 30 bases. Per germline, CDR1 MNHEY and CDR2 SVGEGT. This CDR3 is CASSTTWGGLGSLAAFF. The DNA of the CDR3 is TGTGCCAGCAGTACCACCTGGGGGGGGTTGGGGAGCCTGGCGGCTTTCTTT.